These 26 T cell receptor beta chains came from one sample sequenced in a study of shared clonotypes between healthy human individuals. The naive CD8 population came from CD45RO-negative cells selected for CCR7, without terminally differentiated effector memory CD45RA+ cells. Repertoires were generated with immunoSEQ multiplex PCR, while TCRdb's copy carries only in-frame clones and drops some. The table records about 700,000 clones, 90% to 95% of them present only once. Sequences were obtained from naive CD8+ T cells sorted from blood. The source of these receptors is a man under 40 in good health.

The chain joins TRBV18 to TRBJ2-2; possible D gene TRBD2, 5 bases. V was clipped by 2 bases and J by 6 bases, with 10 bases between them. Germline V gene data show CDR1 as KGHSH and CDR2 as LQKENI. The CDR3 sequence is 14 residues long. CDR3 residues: CASSPSGGSGELFF. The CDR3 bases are TGTGCCAGCTCACCATCCGGCGGGTCCGGGGAGCTGTTTTTT.

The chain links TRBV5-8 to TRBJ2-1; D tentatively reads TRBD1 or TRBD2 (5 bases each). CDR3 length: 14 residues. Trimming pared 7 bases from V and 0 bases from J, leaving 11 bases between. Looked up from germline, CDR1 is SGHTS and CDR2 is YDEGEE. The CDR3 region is CASGGISSYNEQFF. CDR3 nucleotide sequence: TGTGCCAGCGGGGGAATTAGCTCCTACAATGAGCAGTTCTTC.

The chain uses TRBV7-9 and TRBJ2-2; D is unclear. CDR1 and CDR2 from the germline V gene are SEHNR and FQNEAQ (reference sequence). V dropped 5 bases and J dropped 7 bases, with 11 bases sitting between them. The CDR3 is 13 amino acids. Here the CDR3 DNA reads TGTGCCAGCAGCCCTGAGAATGGCGGGGAGCTGTTTTTT. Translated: CASSPENGGELFF.

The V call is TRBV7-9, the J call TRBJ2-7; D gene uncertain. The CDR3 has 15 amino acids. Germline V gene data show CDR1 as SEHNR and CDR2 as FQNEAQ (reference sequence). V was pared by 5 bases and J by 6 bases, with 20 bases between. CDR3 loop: CASSLGPSVHGEQYF. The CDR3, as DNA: TGTGCCAGCAGCCTCGGGCCCTCCGTTCACGGCGAGCAGTACTTC.

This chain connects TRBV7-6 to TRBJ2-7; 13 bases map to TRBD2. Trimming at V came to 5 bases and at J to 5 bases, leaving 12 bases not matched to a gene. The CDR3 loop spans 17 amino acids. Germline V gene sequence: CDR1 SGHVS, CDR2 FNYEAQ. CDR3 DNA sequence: TGTGCCAGCAGCACCTCCGGGACTAGCGGGATCAGTGACGAGCAGTACTTC. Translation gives CASSTSGTSGISDEQYF.

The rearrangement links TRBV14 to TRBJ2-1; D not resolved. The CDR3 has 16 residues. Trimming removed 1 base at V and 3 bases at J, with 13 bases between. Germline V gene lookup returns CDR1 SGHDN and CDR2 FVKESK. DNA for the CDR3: TGTGCCAGCAGCCAAGGGGCTTTTGATATCTACAATGAGCAGTTCTTC. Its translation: CASSQGAFDIYNEQFF.

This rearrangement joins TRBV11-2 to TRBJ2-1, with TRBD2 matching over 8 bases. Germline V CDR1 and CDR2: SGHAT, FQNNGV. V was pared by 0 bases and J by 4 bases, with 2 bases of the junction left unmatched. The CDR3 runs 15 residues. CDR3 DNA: TGTGCCAGCAGCTTAGAAGCTAGCGGGTACAATGAGCAGTTCTTC. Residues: CASSLEASGYNEQFF.

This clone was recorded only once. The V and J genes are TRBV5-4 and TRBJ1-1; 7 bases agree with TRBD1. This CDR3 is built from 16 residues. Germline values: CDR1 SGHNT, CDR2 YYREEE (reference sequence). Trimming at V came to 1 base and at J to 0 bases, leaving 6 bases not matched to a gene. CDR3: CASSLSGTAMNTEAFF. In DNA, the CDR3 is TGTGCCAGCAGCTTGTCCGGGACAGCAATGAACACTGAAGCTTTCTTT.

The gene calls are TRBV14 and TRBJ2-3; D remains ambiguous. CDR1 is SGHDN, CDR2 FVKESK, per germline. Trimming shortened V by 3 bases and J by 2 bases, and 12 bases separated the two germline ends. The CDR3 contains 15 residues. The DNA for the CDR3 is TGTGCCAGCAGCCAGAGCCGTCGCCTCACAGATACGCAGTATTTT. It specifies CASSQSRRLTDTQYF. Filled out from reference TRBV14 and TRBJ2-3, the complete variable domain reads EAGVTQFPSHSVIEKGQTVTLRCDPISGHDNLYWYRRVMGKEIKFLLHFVKESKQDESGMPNNRFLAERTGGTYSTLKVQPAELEDSGVYFCASSQSRRLTDTQYFGPGTRLTVL.

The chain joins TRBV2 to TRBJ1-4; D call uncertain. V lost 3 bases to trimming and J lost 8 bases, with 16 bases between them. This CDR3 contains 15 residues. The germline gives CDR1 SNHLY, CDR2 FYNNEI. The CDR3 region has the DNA TGTGCCAGCAGTGATCCCCGGCAGGAAGGGGAAAAACTGTTTTTT. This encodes CASSDPRQEGEKLFF.

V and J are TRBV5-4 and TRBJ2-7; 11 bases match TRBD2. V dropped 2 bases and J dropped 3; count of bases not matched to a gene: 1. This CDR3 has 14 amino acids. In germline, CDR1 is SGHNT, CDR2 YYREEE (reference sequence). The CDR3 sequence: CASSFGTSGYEQYF. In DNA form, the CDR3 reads TGTGCCAGCAGCTTTGGGACTAGCGGCTACGAGCAGTACTTC.

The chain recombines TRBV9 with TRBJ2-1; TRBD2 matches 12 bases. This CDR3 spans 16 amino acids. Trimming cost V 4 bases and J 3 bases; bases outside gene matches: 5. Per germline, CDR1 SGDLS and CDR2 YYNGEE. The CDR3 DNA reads TGTGCCAGCAGCCCGTGGACTAGCGGGGTCTACAATGAGCAGTTCTTC. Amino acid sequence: CASSPWTSGVYNEQFF.

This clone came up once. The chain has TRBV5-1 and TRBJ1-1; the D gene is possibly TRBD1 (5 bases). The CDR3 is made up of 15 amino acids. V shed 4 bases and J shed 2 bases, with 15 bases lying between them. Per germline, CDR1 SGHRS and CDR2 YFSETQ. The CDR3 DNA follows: TGCGCCAGCAGCAGGACGGACACGGTTAACACTGAAGCTTTCTTT. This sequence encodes CASSRTDTVNTEAFF.

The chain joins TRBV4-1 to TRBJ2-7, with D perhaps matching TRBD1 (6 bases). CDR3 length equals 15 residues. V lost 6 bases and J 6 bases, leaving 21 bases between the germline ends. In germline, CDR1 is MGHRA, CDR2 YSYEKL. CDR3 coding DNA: TGCGCCAGCAGAAGAACCAGGACAGCCCCTTCCGAGCAGTACTTC. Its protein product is CASRRTRTAPSEQYF.

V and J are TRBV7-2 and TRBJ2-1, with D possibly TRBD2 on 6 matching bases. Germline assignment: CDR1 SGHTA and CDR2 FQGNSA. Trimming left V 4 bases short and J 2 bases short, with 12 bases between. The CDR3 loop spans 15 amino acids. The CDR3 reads CASSSEEGPYNEQFF. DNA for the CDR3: TGTGCCAGCAGCTCCGAGGAGGGCCCCTACAATGAGCAGTTCTTC.

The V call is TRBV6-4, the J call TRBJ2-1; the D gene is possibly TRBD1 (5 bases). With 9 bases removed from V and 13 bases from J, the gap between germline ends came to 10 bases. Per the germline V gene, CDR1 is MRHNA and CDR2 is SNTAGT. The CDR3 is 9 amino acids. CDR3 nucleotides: TGTGCCAGGGGGCAAGGTCAGTTCTTC. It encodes CARGQGQFF.

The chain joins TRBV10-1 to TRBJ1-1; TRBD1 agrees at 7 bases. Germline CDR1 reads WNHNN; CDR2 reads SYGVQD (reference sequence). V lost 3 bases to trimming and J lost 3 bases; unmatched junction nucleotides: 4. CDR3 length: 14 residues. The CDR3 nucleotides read TGCGCCAGCAGTGACGTCCAGGGGGACACTGAAGCTTTCTTT. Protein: CASSDVQGDTEAFF.

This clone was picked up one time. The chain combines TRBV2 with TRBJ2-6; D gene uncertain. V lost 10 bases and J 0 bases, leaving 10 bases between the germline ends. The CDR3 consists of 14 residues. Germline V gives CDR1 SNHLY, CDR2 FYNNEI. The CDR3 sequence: CATAPGSGANVLTF. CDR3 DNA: TGTGCCACCGCGCCGGGCTCTGGGGCCAACGTCCTGACTTTC.

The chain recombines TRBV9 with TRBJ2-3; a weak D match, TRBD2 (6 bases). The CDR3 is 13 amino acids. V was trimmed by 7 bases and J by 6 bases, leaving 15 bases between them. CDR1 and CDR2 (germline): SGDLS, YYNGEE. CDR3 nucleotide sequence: TGTGCCAGCGGCAGCGGGCTATTCGATACGCAGTATTTT. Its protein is CASGSGLFDTQYF.

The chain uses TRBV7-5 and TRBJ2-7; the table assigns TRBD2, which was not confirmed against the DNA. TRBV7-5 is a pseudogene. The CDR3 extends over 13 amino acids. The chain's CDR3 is CVRSAGAPYEQYF. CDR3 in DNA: TGTGTCAGAAGCGCGGGAGCCCCCTACGAGCAGTACTTC.

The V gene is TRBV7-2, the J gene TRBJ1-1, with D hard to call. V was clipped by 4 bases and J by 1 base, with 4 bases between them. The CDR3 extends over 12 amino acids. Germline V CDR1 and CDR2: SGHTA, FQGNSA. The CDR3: CASSSWNTEAFF. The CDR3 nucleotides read TGTGCCAGCAGCTCTTGGAACACTGAAGCTTTCTTT.

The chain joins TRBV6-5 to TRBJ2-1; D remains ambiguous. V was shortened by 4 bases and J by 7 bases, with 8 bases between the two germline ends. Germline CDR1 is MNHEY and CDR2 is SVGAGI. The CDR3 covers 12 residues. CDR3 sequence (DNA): TGTGCCAGCAGTTTATTAGTGAATGAGCAGTTCTTC. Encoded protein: CASSLLVNEQFF.

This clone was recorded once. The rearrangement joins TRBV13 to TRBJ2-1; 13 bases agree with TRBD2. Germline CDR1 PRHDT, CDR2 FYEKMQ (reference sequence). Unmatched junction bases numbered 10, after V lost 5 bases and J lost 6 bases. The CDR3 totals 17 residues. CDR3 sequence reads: CASSHLPGLAGPNEQFF. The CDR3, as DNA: TGTGCCAGCAGCCATTTACCGGGACTAGCGGGACCCAATGAGCAGTTCTTC. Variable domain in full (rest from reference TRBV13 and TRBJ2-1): AAGVIQSPRHLIKEKRETATLKCYPIPRHDTVYWYQQGPGQDPQFLISFYEKMQSDKGSIPDRFSAQQFSDYHSELNMSSLELGDSALYFCASSHLPGLAGPNEQFFGPGTRLTVL.

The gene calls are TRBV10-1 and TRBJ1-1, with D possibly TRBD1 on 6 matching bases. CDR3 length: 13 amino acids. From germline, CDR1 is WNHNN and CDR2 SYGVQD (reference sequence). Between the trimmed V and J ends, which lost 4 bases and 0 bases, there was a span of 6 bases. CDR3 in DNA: TGCGCCAGCAGTGCAGGGGTGAACACTGAAGCTTTCTTT. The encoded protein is CASSAGVNTEAFF.

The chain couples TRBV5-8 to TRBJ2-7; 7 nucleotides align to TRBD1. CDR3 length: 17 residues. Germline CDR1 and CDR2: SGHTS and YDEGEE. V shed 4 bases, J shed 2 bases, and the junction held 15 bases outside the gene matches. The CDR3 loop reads CASSPHRGRTYTYEQYF. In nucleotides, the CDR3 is TGTGCCAGCAGCCCACACAGGGGAAGGACTTATACCTACGAGCAGTACTTC.

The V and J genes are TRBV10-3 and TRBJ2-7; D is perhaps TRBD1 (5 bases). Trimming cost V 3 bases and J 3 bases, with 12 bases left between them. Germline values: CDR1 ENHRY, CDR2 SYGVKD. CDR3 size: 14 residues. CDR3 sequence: CAISDPSQGYEQYF. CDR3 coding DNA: TGTGCCATCAGTGACCCATCCCAGGGCTACGAGCAGTACTTC.